This T cell receptor beta chain was captured by sequencing in a study of blood T cell repertoires in COVID-19. At the level of the study: Collection of acute and convalescent COVID-19 samples took place in the United States, Italy and Spain. From T cells, B-cell-depleted T cells, or PBMCs came the material, which was cDNA or gDNA.

Seattle patients were enrolled during active infection and followed longitudinally. Per the original methods: Amplified reference gene primers provided the basis for estimating nucleated cell counts. Using immunoSEQ multiplex PCR, the repertoire was profiled, and TCRdb retains in-frame clones only, with some absent. The V and J calls and clone size are taken from that table; D and trimming were inferred from the DNA. This sample has roughly 160,000 clones, with 60% to 85% found just once. Sequenced: peripheral blood. The source is a woman aged 55-70 years with COVID-19, enrolled during active disease.

The CDR3 DNA reads as TGTGCCACCACCCCTAGCGGGAGGGGAGATACGCAGTATTTT. This encodes CATTPSGRGDTQYF. The J gene is TRBJ2-3, the V gene TRBV18; 12 bases are a match to TRBD2. V shed 10 bases, J shed 5 bases, and the junction held 7 bases outside the gene matches. There are 14 residues in the CDR3. CDR1 is KGHSH, CDR2 LQKENI, per germline. Looking up the rest from reference TRBV18 and TRBJ2-3 gives the full variable domain: NAGVMQNPRHLVRRRGQEARLRCSPMKGHSHVYWYRQLPEEGLKFMVYLQKENIIDESGMPKERFSAEFPKEGPSILRIQQVVRGDSAAYFCATTPSGRGDTQYFGPGTRLTVL.